This T cell receptor beta chain was identified during a study of technical replicates of blood from four donors. Repertoires were generated with immunoSEQ multiplex PCR, while TCRdb's copy carries only in-frame clones and drops some. The data show about 79,000 clones, 75% to 95% seen once. The CDR3 loop spans 17 amino acids. Germline V gene lookup returns CDR1 LNHDA and CDR2 SQIVND (reference sequence). V shed 0 bases, J shed 4 bases, and the junction held 10 bases outside the gene matches. The source is a human donor in good health. Some clones in this sample may be carry-over from other donors' samples. The chain combines TRBV19 with TRBJ2-5; 8 positions match TRBD1. Sequencing was done on a sample of T cells isolated from PBMCs. DNA of the CDR3: TGTGCCAGTAGTATAGATTCGTCAGGGGGCTTCTTAGAGACCCAGTACTTC. Residues: CASSIDSSGGFLETQYF.